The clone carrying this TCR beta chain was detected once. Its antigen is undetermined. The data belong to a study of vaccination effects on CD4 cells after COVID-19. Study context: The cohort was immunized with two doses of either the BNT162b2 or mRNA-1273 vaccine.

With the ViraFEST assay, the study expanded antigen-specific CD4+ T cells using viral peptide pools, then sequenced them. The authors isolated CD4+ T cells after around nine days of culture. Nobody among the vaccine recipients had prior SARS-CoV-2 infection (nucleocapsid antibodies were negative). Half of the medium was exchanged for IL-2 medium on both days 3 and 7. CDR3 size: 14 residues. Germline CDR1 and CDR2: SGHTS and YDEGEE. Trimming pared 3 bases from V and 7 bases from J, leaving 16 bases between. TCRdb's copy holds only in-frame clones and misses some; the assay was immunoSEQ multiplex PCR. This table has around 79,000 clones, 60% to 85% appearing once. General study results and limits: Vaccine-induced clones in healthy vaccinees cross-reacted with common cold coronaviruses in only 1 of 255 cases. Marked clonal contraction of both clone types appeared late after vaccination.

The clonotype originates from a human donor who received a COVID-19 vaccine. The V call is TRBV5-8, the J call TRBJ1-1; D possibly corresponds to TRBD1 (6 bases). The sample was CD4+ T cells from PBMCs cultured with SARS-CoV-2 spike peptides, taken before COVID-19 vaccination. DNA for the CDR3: TGTGCCAGCAGCTCAAGGAGGGCACAGGGTGAAGCTTTCTTT. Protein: CASSSRRAQGEAFF.